Shown below are 20 T cell receptor beta chains from a single sample sequenced in a study of cytomegalovirus exposure and HLA in healthy donors. Primers for the PCR totalled 60 Vbeta and 13 Jbeta. Using immunoSEQ multiplex PCR, the repertoire was profiled, and TCRdb retains in-frame clones only, with some absent. The table for this sample gives roughly 120,000 clones. Sequenced sample: PBMCs. Receptor source: a man younger than 35 in good health and CMV-seronegative.

The genes are TRBV27 and TRBJ2-7; 8 bases agree with TRBD2. The CDR3 loop spans 13 amino acids. The V segment lost 6 bases and the J segment 7 bases; nucleotides outside the gene matches: 8. Germline CDR1 and CDR2: MNHEY and SMNVEV (reference sequence). The CDR3 loop is CASSRGGTWEQYF. CDR3 bases: TGTGCCAGCAGCCGGGGGGGTACATGGGAGCAGTACTTC.

The genes are TRBV5-4 and TRBJ2-7, with unresolved D. V was cut by 0 bases and J by 5 bases, with 15 bases left in between. CDR3 size: 15 residues. Germline CDR1 SGHNT, CDR2 YYREEE (reference sequence). Written as DNA, the CDR3 is TGTGCCAGCAGCTTGGGTGCCGCGAGAGGAAACGAGCAGTACTTC. It encodes CASSLGAARGNEQYF.

This sequence joins TRBV6-1 and TRBJ2-2; 9 bases are a match to TRBD2. Germline values: CDR1 MNHNS, CDR2 SASEGT. Unmatched junction bases numbered 5, after V lost 7 bases and J lost 5 bases. CDR3 length: 14 amino acids. For the CDR3, the DNA is TGTGCCAGCAAGCGGGGGGCCGAGACCGGGGAGCTGTTTTTT. Translated, it gives CASKRGAETGELFF.

This chain joins TRBV21-1 and TRBJ1-6; the table calls TRBD1, which could not be checked here. TRBV21-1 is tagged as a pseudogene. The CDR3 sequence is 14 residues long. The CDR3 nucleotides are TGTGCCAGCAGCCCTCAGGGAAGGAATTCACCCCTCCACTTT. This sequence encodes CASSPQGRNSPLHF.

The chain links TRBV2 to TRBJ2-7; 8 bases match TRBD2. Trimming cost V 6 bases and J 6 bases; bases outside gene matches: 4. The germline CDR1 and CDR2 sequences are SNHLY and FYNNEI. This CDR3 is 12 amino acids long. This chain's CDR3 is CASRAGTSEQYF. For the CDR3, the DNA is TGTGCCAGCAGGGCCGGGACTAGCGAGCAGTACTTC.

The CDR3 nucleotides are TGTGCCAGTAAAGCGCCGCGGGGGGGCCACTACGAGCAGTACTTC. Amino acids: CASKAPRGGHYEQYF. The rearrangement joins TRBV19 to TRBJ2-7, with 9 bases lining up with TRBD2. Trimming cost V 7 bases and J 3 bases; bases outside gene matches: 10. The CDR3 contains 15 residues. Germline V gene lookup returns CDR1 LNHDA and CDR2 SQIVND (reference sequence). Full variable domain (missing parts from reference TRBV19 and TRBJ2-7): DGGITQSPKYLFRKEGQNVTLSCEQNLNHDAMYWYRQDPGQGLRLIYYSQIVNDFQKGDIAEGYSVSREKKESFPLTVTSAQKNPTAFYLCASKAPRGGHYEQYFGPGTRLTVT.

This sequence joins TRBV4-1 and TRBJ2-2; TRBD2 might be the D (5 bases). V lost 3 bases to trimming and J lost 7 bases, with 9 bases between them. This CDR3 is built from 13 residues. CDR1 is MGHRA, CDR2 YSYEKL, per germline. The CDR3, as DNA: TGCGCCAGCAGCCAGTCCGGGGACGGGGAGCTGTTTTTT. Translating it yields CASSQSGDGELFF.

The rearrangement links TRBV6-1 to TRBJ1-5; perhaps TRBD1 as D (5 bases). Trimming pared 6 bases from V and 2 bases from J, leaving 14 bases between. CDR1 MNHNS and CDR2 SASEGT come from the germline V gene. This CDR3 has 15 residues. The CDR3: CASSPPSGGNQPQHF. The CDR3 DNA reads as TGTGCCAGCAGCCCGCCCTCGGGGGGCAATCAGCCCCAGCATTTT.

The chain carries TRBV19 and TRBJ2-3; 7 positions agree with TRBD2. This CDR3 contains 14 residues. J gave up 2 bases and V 8 bases, and 7 bases lay outside the gene matches. Looked up from germline, CDR1 is LNHDA and CDR2 is SQIVND (reference sequence). This CDR3 reads CASQGLGFTDTQYF. In DNA, the CDR3 is TGTGCCAGTCAAGGACTAGGCTTCACAGATACGCAGTATTTT.

V and J are TRBV10-1 and TRBJ1-3; perhaps TRBD1 as D (5 bases). The CDR3 has 14 amino acids. The germline CDR1 and CDR2 sequences are WNHNN and SYGVQD (reference sequence). V was pared by 3 bases and J by 2 bases, with 8 bases between. CDR3 residues: CASSEQETGNTIYF. Here the CDR3 DNA reads TGCGCCAGCAGTGAACAGGAGACTGGAAACACCATATATTTT.

This chain links TRBV5-4 with TRBJ2-7; 10 nucleotides align to TRBD2. CDR1 SGHNT and CDR2 YYREEE come from the germline V gene (reference sequence). This CDR3 comprises 14 residues. The junction had 7 bases not matched to a gene; V was cut back by 4 bases and J by 6 bases. CDR3 nucleotides: TGTGCCAGCAGCCCTAGCGGGAGAATGAGCGAGCAGTACTTC. Translating it yields CASSPSGRMSEQYF.

The chain uses TRBV10-1 and TRBJ2-3, with D possibly matching TRBD2 (7 bases). Trimming stripped 6 bases from V and 7 bases from J, with 23 bases between. The CDR3 is made up of 16 amino acids. Germline V gives CDR1 WNHNN, CDR2 SYGVQD (reference sequence). This chain's CDR3 is CASSSGAGTRRYTQYF. DNA for the CDR3: TGCGCCAGCAGCAGCGGGGCAGGGACAAGGCGGTATACGCAGTATTTT.

The rearrangement links TRBV9 to TRBJ2-1; possibly TRBD2 for D (5 bases). The CDR3 has 15 residues. V was trimmed by 0 bases and J by 6 bases, leaving 13 bases between them. CDR1 and CDR2 (germline): SGDLS, YYNGEE. The CDR3 loop reads CASSVDPGKGNEQFF. The CDR3 DNA reads as TGTGCCAGCAGCGTAGATCCGGGAAAGGGCAATGAGCAGTTCTTC.

The chain recombines TRBV5-4 with TRBJ2-7; 9 nucleotides line up with TRBD1. The CDR3 totals 16 residues. The trim removed 0 bases at V and 5 bases at J, leaving 9 bases unmatched. CDR1 and CDR2 (germline): SGHNT, YYREEE (reference sequence). CDR3 nucleotide sequence: TGTGCCAGCAGCTTGGGCCCCCCGGGACAGGGAGACGAGCAGTACTTC. This codes for CASSLGPPGQGDEQYF.

The rearrangement joins TRBV15 to TRBJ2-5, with 8 bases matching TRBD2. The V segment lost 5 bases and the J segment 5 bases; nucleotides outside the gene matches: 10. The CDR3 has 15 amino acids. Germline V gene data show CDR1 as LNHNV and CDR2 as YYDKDF (reference sequence). The CDR3 loop reads CATSGKREQSETQYF. DNA for the CDR3: TGTGCCACCAGCGGTAAGCGGGAGCAGTCGGAGACCCAGTACTTC.

The chain has TRBV18 and TRBJ2-3; D is possibly TRBD1 (6 bases). V gave up 4 bases and J gave up 3 bases, with 8 bases separating them. Germline V gives CDR1 KGHSH, CDR2 LQKENI. The CDR3 has 13 amino acids. The CDR3 DNA reads as TGTGCCAGCTCACGGGACACGACAGATACGCAGTATTTT. This encodes CASSRDTTDTQYF.

This rearrangement joins TRBV12-5 to TRBJ2-5, with 10 bases that match TRBD1. This CDR3 spans 18 amino acids. V lost 2 bases, J lost 7 bases, and 16 bases stayed unmatched. Germline lookup yields CDR1 LGHNT and CDR2 FRNRAP. The CDR3 nucleotides are TGTGCTAGTGGTTTGATGGGACAGGGGATTCCGGGGAAGGTGACCCAGTACTTC. Translating gives CASGLMGQGIPGKVTQYF.

The J gene is TRBJ1-1, the V gene TRBV2; the D is unclear. V was pared by 3 bases and J by 8 bases, with 13 bases between. The CDR3 loop spans 13 amino acids. Germline loops: CDR1 SNHLY, CDR2 FYNNEI. The CDR3 region is CASSERGVAEAFF. CDR3 DNA sequence: TGTGCCAGCAGTGAGCGGGGTGTGGCCGAAGCTTTCTTT.

The chain links TRBV7-2 to TRBJ2-5; D not resolved. The CDR3 extends over 14 amino acids. V lost 1 base and J 5 bases, leaving 11 bases between the germline ends. Germline V gene data show CDR1 as SGHTA and CDR2 as FQGNSA. CDR3: CASSLVSLRETQYF. CDR3 bases: TGTGCCAGCAGCTTAGTTTCTCTCAGGGAGACCCAGTACTTC.

DNA of the CDR3: TGTGCCAGCAGTGCCCAGGGGGCGAACACTGAAGCTTTCTTT. Protein product: CASSAQGANTEAFF. The chain is built from TRBV2 and TRBJ1-1, with 8 bases identical to TRBD1. Germline CDR1 is SNHLY and CDR2 is FYNNEI. This CDR3 is built from 14 residues. J was trimmed by 1 base and V by 4 bases; bases with no gene match: 2.